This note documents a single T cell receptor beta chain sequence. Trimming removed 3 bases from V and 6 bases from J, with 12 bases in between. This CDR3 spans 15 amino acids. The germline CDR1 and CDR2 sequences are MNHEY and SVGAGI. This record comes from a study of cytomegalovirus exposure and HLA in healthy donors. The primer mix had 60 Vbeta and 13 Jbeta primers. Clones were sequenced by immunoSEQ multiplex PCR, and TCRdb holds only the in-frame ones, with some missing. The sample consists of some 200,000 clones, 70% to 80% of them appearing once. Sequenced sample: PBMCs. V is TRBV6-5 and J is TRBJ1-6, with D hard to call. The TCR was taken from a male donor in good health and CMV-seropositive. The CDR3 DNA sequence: TGTGCCAGCAGTTATGGCAAGAGGAGTAATTCACCCCTCCACTTT. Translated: CASSYGKRSNSPLHF.